One T cell receptor (beta chain) is described in this entry. This sample is part of a study of control samples from healthy donors and cancer patients. CDR1 and CDR2 (germline): LNHNV, YYDKDF (reference sequence). Trimming cost V 0 bases and J 0 bases, with 15 bases left between them. This CDR3 is built from 19 residues. Using immunoSEQ multiplex PCR, the repertoire was profiled, and TCRdb retains in-frame clones only, with some absent. The table records about 120,000 clones, 88% of them present only once. The sample was blood. This chain uses TRBV15 with TRBJ2-6; D assignment may be TRBD1 or TRBD2 (6 bases each). The TCR sequence derives from a man aged 40-55 years in good health. CDR3 in DNA: TGTGCCACCAGCAGAGATCAGGAGGGGGTAGGCTCTGGGGCCAACGTCCTGACTTTC. This translates into CATSRDQEGVGSGANVLTF.